This is a list of T cell receptor beta chains from one sample in a study of blood T cell repertoires in COVID-19. Here immunoSEQ multiplex PCR was the method, and the copy in TCRdb shows in-frame clones only, minus some. Among about 280,000 clones, approximately 85% were seen once, and the ten largest hold 4.5% to 6%. The specimen was peripheral blood. Receptor source: a man aged 45-65 years with active or convalescent COVID-19. CDR3s include the opening cysteine and the closing phenylalanine or tryptophan. The D gene is left open where the match is weak. Only some rows state a clone size, as once, few, many or a class for expanded clones.

. | few | TRBJ1-5 | TRBV28 | CASSPGSSVGNQPQHF | TGTGCCAGCAGCCCCGGGTCCTCTGTAGGCAATCAGCCCCAGCATTTT
TRBD1 | . | TRBJ2-1 | TRBV6-2/TRBV6-3 | CASSPGTVYNEQFF | TGTGCCAGCAGTCCCGGGACAGTCTACAATGAGCAGTTCTTC
TRBD2 | . | TRBJ2-1 | TRBV4-2 | CASTTPTSGSSNEQFF | TGTGCCAGCACTACCCCGACTAGCGGGAGTAGTAATGAGCAGTTCTTC
TRBD2 | . | TRBJ2-3 | TRBV27 | CASSGGLAGGAADTQYF | TGTGCCAGCAGTGGGGGACTAGCGGGAGGAGCGGCAGATACGCAGTATTTT
TRBD2 | . | TRBJ2-1 | TRBV6-5 | CASRPGLTYNEQFF | TGTGCCAGCAGACCGGGACTAACGTACAATGAGCAGTTCTTC
. | . | TRBJ1-2 | TRBV28 | CASRGQPYGYTF | TGTGCCAGCCGCGGACAGCCTTATGGCTACACCTTC
TRBD2 | . | TRBJ2-3 | TRBV2 | CASNLGLVSTDTQYF | TGTGCCAGCAATCTCGGACTAGTCAGCACAGATACGCAGTATTTT
TRBD2 | . | TRBJ2-1 | TRBV5-1 | CASSLSGTSYNEQFF | TGCGCCAGCAGTCTTAGCGGGACCTCCTACAATGAGCAGTTCTTC
TRBD1 | . | TRBJ2-1 | TRBV18 | CASSPKGDRGPVSVYNEQFF | TGTGCCAGCTCACCAAAGGGGGACAGGGGGCCTGTTAGTGTCTACAATGAGCAGTTCTTC
. | . | TRBJ2-2 | TRBV10-3 | CAISRRDGELFF | TGTGCCATCAGTCGGAGAGACGGGGAGCTGTTTTTT
TRBD1 | . | TRBJ1-1 | TRBV30 | CAWSGGPGQGVRTEAFF | TGTGCCTGGTCGGGGGGTCCGGGACAGGGGGTTCGAACTGAAGCTTTCTTT
TRBD2 | . | TRBJ2-3 | TRBV9 | CASSVGTSGPTDTQYF | TGTGCCAGCAGCGTAGGGACTAGCGGGCCCACAGATACGCAGTATTTT
TRBD2 | . | TRBJ2-4 | TRBV5-4 | CASSPWGAGGTKNIQYF | TGTGCCAGCAGTCCCTGGGGAGCGGGAGGAACCAAAAACATTCAGTACTTC
TRBD2 | . | TRBJ2-3 | TRBV7-6 | CASSSRALAGGPKLATDTQYF | TGTGCCAGCAGCTCACGAGCACTAGCGGGAGGGCCAAAGTTGGCCACAGATACGCAGTATTTT
TRBD2 | . | TRBJ2-3 | TRBV29-1 | CSVEERIAGAADTQYF | TGCAGCGTTGAAGAACGAATAGCGGGAGCGGCGGATACGCAGTATTTT
TRBD1 | once | TRBJ2-7 | TRBV7-3 | CASSPGTAGWGEQYF | TGTGCCAGCAGCCCGGGGACAGCCGGCTGGGGCGAGCAGTACTTC
TRBD2 | . | TRBJ2-3 | TRBV6-2/TRBV6-3 | CASSYSISAREGPWDTQYF | TGTGCCAGCAGTTACTCGATATCGGCGCGGGAGGGCCCTTGGGATACGCAGTATTTT
. | . | TRBJ1-2 | TRBV3-1/TRBV3-2 | CASSQESTGQRTYGYTF | TGTGCCAGCAGCCAAGAGAGTACCGGACAGAGAACCTATGGCTACACCTTC
. | . | TRBJ1-2 | TRBV28 | CASSMGGVIGYGYTF | TGTGCCAGCAGTATGGGAGGAGTAATTGGCTATGGCTACACCTTC
TRBD1 | few | TRBJ2-7 | TRBV7-9 | CASSLETGANEQYF | TGTGCCAGCAGCTTAGAGACAGGGGCCAACGAGCAGTACTTC
. | once | TRBJ1-1 | TRBV15 | CATSRERTVEAFF | TGTGCCACCAGCAGGGAAAGGACAGTTGAAGCTTTCTTT
TRBD1 | . | TRBJ1-6 | TRBV28 | CASSSGQGVYNSPLHF | TGTGCCAGCAGTTCGGGACAGGGGGTCTATAATTCACCCCTCCACTTT
TRBD2 | few | TRBJ2-3 | TRBV9 | CASSLRGTSITDTQYF | TGTGCCAGCAGCTTACGTGGGACTAGCATCACAGATACGCAGTATTTT
. | few | TRBJ2-5 | TRBV9 | CASSESVTGREETQYF | TGTGCCAGCAGCGAATCCGTTACCGGGAGAGAAGAGACCCAGTACTTC
TRBD1 | . | TRBJ1-5 | TRBV2 | CASSEAVQGAQPQHF | TGTGCCAGCAGTGAAGCAGTCCAGGGGGCGCAGCCCCAGCATTTT
. | once | TRBJ2-6 | TRBV12-3/TRBV12-4 | CASSLGGPGVLTF | TGTGCCAGCAGTTTAGGGGGGCCCGGCGTCCTGACTTTC
TRBD2 | . | TRBJ2-1 | TRBV7-2 | CASSAGTSGIIEQFF | TGTGCCAGCAGCGCCGGGACTAGCGGGATCATTGAGCAGTTCTTC
TRBD1 | few | TRBJ1-1 | TRBV5-1 | CASSLTGANTEAFF | TGCGCCAGCAGCTTGACAGGGGCGAACACTGAAGCTTTCTTT
TRBD1 | . | TRBJ1-2 | TRBV15 | CATSSETGRNYGYTF | TGTGCCACCAGCAGTGAGACAGGGCGGAACTATGGCTACACCTTC